This T cell receptor beta chain originates from a study of human T cells and chemical hapten exposure. MiXCR, run by TCRdb on the RACE reads, gives a single entry per CDR3 protein. The data hold about 85,000 distinct CDR3 sequences, with around a tenth observed a single time. The sample's time point: patch test 2, 6 weeks after DPC sensitization. Treatment denoted: therapeutic diphenylcyclopropenone sensitization with weekly scalp DPC. At patch-test visits, sampling came before the patch test. The study extracted total RNA from unfractionated whole blood. The germline V gene encodes CDR1 SEHNR and CDR2 FQNEAQ (reference sequence). V dropped 2 bases and J dropped 4; count of bases not matched to a gene: 2. The CDR3 has 15 amino acids.

Sequenced material: whole blood, taken in connection with sensitization to the hapten diphenylcyclopropenone (DPC). The receptor's source is a man aged 18 to 30 with alopecia areata. Some clones in this sample may be carry-over from other donors' samples. This chain uses TRBV7-9 with TRBJ2-1, with 10 bases aligning to TRBD2. The CDR3 here is CASSLPSGGYNEQFF. DNA of the CDR3: TGTGCCAGCAGCTTACCTAGCGGGGGATACAATGAGCAGTTCTTC.